Listed here are 3 T cell receptor beta chains from one sample, sequenced in a study of T cells in Graves' hyperthyroidism and ophthalmopathy. Amplification yielded TCR beta CDR3 regions, with RNA transcripts as the source. Using the HTBI primer set, a first-round RT-PCR was run on the TCR CDR3. TCRdb analysed the multiplex PCR reads with MiXCR anew, one entry per CDR3 protein. The sample carries 700,000 to 950,000 distinct CDR3 sequences, about 35% recorded once. The specimen was blood. The origin of the receptors is a woman aged 40 to 50 with Graves' hyperthyroidism.

The V and J genes are TRBV2 and TRBJ2-3; no firm D call. The CDR3 is 13 residues long. V lost 4 bases to trimming and J lost 2 bases, with 7 bases between them. Germline V gene lookup returns CDR1 SNHLY and CDR2 FYNNEI. The CDR3 sequence: CASSVGFTDTQYF. DNA of the CDR3: TGTGCCAGCAGTGTTGGCTTCACAGATACGCAGTATTTT.

The genes are TRBV10-3 and TRBJ2-2; D is undetermined. CDR1 is ENHRY, CDR2 SYGVKD, per germline. This CDR3 has 11 amino acids. V was shortened by 6 bases and J by 3 bases, with 2 bases between the two germline ends. The CDR3: CAIRDTGELFF. DNA for the CDR3: TGTGCCATCAGGGACACCGGGGAGCTGTTTTTT.

The chain uses TRBV6-1 and TRBJ2-3; D ambiguous. The germline gives CDR1 MNHNS, CDR2 SASEGT. The CDR3 is 14 residues long. Trimming shortened V by 4 bases and J by 0 bases, and 8 bases separated the two germline ends. CDR3 sequence (DNA): TGTGCCAGCAGTGCGATGGACAGCACAGATACGCAGTATTTT. Encoded protein: CASSAMDSTDTQYF.